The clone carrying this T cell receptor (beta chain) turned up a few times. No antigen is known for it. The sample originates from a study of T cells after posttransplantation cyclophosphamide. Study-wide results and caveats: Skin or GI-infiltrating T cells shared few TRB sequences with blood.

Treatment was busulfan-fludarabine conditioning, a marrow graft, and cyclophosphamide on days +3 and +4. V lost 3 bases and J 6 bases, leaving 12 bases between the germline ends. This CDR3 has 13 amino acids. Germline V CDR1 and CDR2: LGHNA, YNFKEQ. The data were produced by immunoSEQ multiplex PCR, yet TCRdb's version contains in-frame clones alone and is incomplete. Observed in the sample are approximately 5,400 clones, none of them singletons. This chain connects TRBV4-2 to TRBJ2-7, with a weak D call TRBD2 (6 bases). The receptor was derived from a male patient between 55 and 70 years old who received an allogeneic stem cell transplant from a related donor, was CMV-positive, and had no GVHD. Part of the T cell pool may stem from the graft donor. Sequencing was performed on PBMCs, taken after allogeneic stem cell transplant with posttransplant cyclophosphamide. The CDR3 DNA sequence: TGTGCCAGCAGCCACGTAGGAGGGCCCGAGCAGTACTTC. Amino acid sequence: CASSHVGGPEQYF.